This T cell receptor beta chain was sequenced during a study of blood T cell repertoires in COVID-19. In germline, CDR1 is SGHRS, CDR2 YFSETQ. V was clipped by 0 bases and J by 3 bases; unmatched bases: 4. This CDR3 region has 15 residues. Clones were sequenced by immunoSEQ multiplex PCR, and TCRdb holds only the in-frame ones, with some missing. The table includes more than 85,000 clones, approximately 90% detected once. This receptor was obtained from a woman aged 45 to 65 with acute or convalescent COVID-19. This chain uses TRBV5-1 with TRBJ2-3; 7 bases match TRBD1. The source material was peripheral blood. The CDR3 reads CASSLGGGPTDTQYF. CDR3 nucleotide sequence: TGCGCCAGCAGCTTGGGAGGGGGCCCTACAGATACGCAGTATTTT.